This T cell receptor (beta chain) was profiled in a study of control samples from healthy donors and cancer patients. The assay was immunoSEQ multiplex PCR, and TCRdb's table has in-frame clones only and misses some. The table includes around 170,000 clones, almost 90% detected once. The ends were cut back, 2 bases at V and 0 bases at J, with 12 bases in the middle. The germline gives CDR1 SGHRS, CDR2 YFSETQ. This CDR3 has 17 residues. The specimen sequenced was blood. This chain links TRBV5-1 with TRBJ2-6; no definite D call. This TCR came from a woman aged 45 to 65 in good health. CDR3 region: CASSLGSTYSGANVLTF. The CDR3 region has the DNA TGCGCCAGCAGCTTAGGTTCCACCTACTCTGGGGCCAACGTCCTGACTTTC.